Following are 32 T cell receptor beta chains from one sample sequenced in a study of blood T cell repertoires in COVID-19. The repertoire was sequenced with immunoSEQ multiplex PCR; TCRdb's copy has only in-frame clones and lacks some. Of about 220,000 clones in the sample, around 83% were seen once. The sequencing sample was made of PBMCs or T cells enriched from blood (not recorded which). These receptors were collected from a woman aged 35 to 49 with acute COVID-19.

DNA of the CDR3: TGTGCCAGCAGCGTTGACATGAACACTGAAGCTTTCTTT. It codes for CASSVDMNTEAFF. The chain uses TRBV9 and TRBJ1-1; D gene unclear. This CDR3 is built from 13 residues. The V end lost 2 bases, the J end lost 0 bases, and 5 bases lay between the germline ends. Germline loops: CDR1 SGDLS, CDR2 YYNGEE.

This chain connects TRBV18 to TRBJ2-5; the match to TRBD1 covers 7 bases. Germline-derived CDR1 and CDR2 are KGHSH and LQKENI. The J segment lost 5 bases and the V segment lost 1 base, leaving 4 bases of the junction unmatched. This CDR3 is 14 amino acids long. CDR3 sequence: CASSPRQGKETQYF. The CDR3 coding sequence is TGTGCCAGCTCACCACGACAGGGAAAGGAGACCCAGTACTTC. The full variable domain, with the rest looked up from reference TRBV18 and TRBJ2-5, is NAGVMQNPRHLVRRRGQEARLRCSPMKGHSHVYWYRQLPEEGLKFMVYLQKENIIDESGMPKERFSAEFPKEGPSILRIQQVVRGDSAAYFCASSPRQGKETQYFGPGTRLLVL.

This chain joins TRBV15 and TRBJ2-3, with 13 nucleotides matching TRBD2. The germline CDR1 and CDR2 sequences are LNHNV and YYDKDF (reference sequence). V shed 0 bases and J 7 bases; nucleotides not matched to a gene: 4. This CDR3 comprises 16 residues. Here the CDR3 reads CATSRELAGGPHTQYF. CDR3 bases: TGTGCCACCAGCAGAGAACTAGCGGGAGGGCCGCATACGCAGTATTTT.

V usage is TRBV7-8 and J usage is TRBJ2-5; 13 bases are a match to TRBD2. The germline CDR1 and CDR2 sequences are SGHVS and FQNEAQ. This CDR3 is 15 amino acids long. The V and J ends lost 5 bases and 11 bases, in that order; junction bases with no gene match: 11. CDR3 bases: TGTGCCAGCAGCGGGCGACTAGCGGGGGGTGGGGAGCAGTACTTC. This gives the protein CASSGRLAGGGEQYF.

The chain links TRBV18 to TRBJ1-1; D remains unclear. Germline V gives CDR1 KGHSH, CDR2 LQKENI. The V end lost 2 bases, the J end lost 0 bases, and 7 bases lay between the germline ends. The CDR3 is made up of 14 amino acids. The CDR3 DNA sequence: TGTGCCAGCTCACCAGCGGTATTGAACACTGAAGCTTTCTTT. Its translation is CASSPAVLNTEAFF.

The chain links TRBV7-9 to TRBJ2-2, with 7 bases aligning to TRBD1. J gave up 8 bases and V 6 bases, and 6 bases lay outside the gene matches. CDR1 SEHNR and CDR2 FQNEAQ come from the germline V gene (reference sequence). This CDR3 contains 13 residues. Here the CDR3 DNA reads TGTGCCAGCAGATTACAGGGGCAAGGGGAGCTGTTTTTT. This translates into CASRLQGQGELFF.

The chain uses TRBV27 and TRBJ1-5; 8 bases match TRBD1. V dropped 5 bases and J dropped 9; count of bases not matched to a gene: 3. CDR3 length: 12 amino acids. Germline V gene lookup returns CDR1 MNHEY and CDR2 SMNVEV (reference sequence). In DNA form, the CDR3 reads TGTGCCAGCAGTCCAGGGACAGGGCCCCAGCATTTT. Encoded protein: CASSPGTGPQHF.

The gene calls are TRBV19 and TRBJ1-2; 11 bases are shared with TRBD1. V lost 3 bases, J lost 4 bases, and 4 bases stayed unmatched. The germline gives CDR1 LNHDA, CDR2 SQIVND (reference sequence). The CDR3 spans 15 residues. The CDR3 nucleotides are TGTGCCAGTAGTATGGGACAGGGGGGAACCTATGGCTACACCTTC. It specifies CASSMGQGGTYGYTF.

The chain recombines TRBV15 with TRBJ2-3, with a possible D match to TRBD1 (6 bases). This CDR3 is built from 14 residues. The V end lost 9 bases, the J end lost 0 bases, and 13 bases lay between the germline ends. Germline CDR1 is LNHNV and CDR2 is YYDKDF (reference sequence). CDR3 in amino acids: CATKDRLSTDTQYF. The CDR3 DNA is TGTGCCACGAAGGACAGACTTAGCACAGATACGCAGTATTTT.

This clone was recorded once. The CDR3 region is CASSAGLGGSYEQYF. In nucleotides, the CDR3 is TGTGCCAGCAGTGCCGGACTAGGAGGCTCCTACGAGCAGTACTTC. The chain joins TRBV28 to TRBJ2-7; the match to TRBD2 covers 7 bases. The CDR3 is made up of 15 amino acids. Germline V CDR1 and CDR2: MDHEN, SYDVKM. V shed 5 bases and J 0 bases; nucleotides not matched to a gene: 7.

The chain carries TRBV7-9 and TRBJ1-6; D not resolved. V lost 1 base and J 4 bases, leaving 8 bases between the germline ends. The CDR3 is 15 amino acids. CDR1 SEHNR and CDR2 FQNEAQ come from the germline V gene (reference sequence). CDR3: CASSLDGLYNSPLHF. CDR3 coding DNA: TGTGCCAGCAGCTTAGATGGGCTGTATAATTCACCCCTCCACTTT.

The V call is TRBV2, the J call TRBJ2-7; TRBD2 aligns across 11 bases. J was trimmed by 1 base and V by 7 bases; bases with no gene match: 6. The CDR3 is 15 residues long. From germline, CDR1 is SNHLY and CDR2 FYNNEI. The CDR3 nucleotides are TGTGCCAGCAAACAGGGACTAGCGGTTTCCTACGAGCAGTACTTC. Protein: CASKQGLAVSYEQYF.

The chain is built from TRBV7-2 and TRBJ1-5; a possible D gene is TRBD1 (5 bases). Trimming took 2 bases from V and 4 from J, leaving 12 bases between them. The CDR3 extends over 15 amino acids. In germline, CDR1 is SGHTA, CDR2 FQGNSA. The CDR3 reads CASSLTRDSNQPQHF. The CDR3 coding sequence is TGTGCCAGCAGCTTAACGAGAGACAGTAATCAGCCCCAGCATTTT. The variable domain in full, with the rest retrieved from reference TRBV7-2 and TRBJ1-5, is GAGVSQSPSNKVTEKGKDVELRCDPISGHTALYWYRQSLGQGLEFLIYFQGNSAPDKSGLPSDRFSAERTGGSVSTLTIQRTQQEDSAVYLCASSLTRDSNQPQHFGDGTRLSIL.

The V gene is TRBV19, the J gene TRBJ1-5, with 9 bases lining up with TRBD1. Trimming removed 7 bases from V and 7 bases from J; junction bases left unmatched: 11. The length of the CDR3 is 15 residues. Germline CDR1 LNHDA, CDR2 SQIVND (reference sequence). The CDR3 here is CASTHRDRVGQPQHF. The CDR3 coding sequence is TGTGCCAGTACCCACAGGGACAGGGTCGGACAGCCCCAGCATTTT. Based on the CDR3 plus reference TRBV19 and TRBJ1-5, the full variable domain is DGGITQSPKYLFRKEGQNVTLSCEQNLNHDAMYWYRQDPGQGLRLIYYSQIVNDFQKGDIAEGYSVSREKKESFPLTVTSAQKNPTAFYLCASTHRDRVGQPQHFGDGTRLSIL.

This CDR3 is CASSIDGLAGGGYEQFF. Written as DNA, the CDR3 is TGTGCCAGTAGTATAGACGGACTAGCGGGAGGCGGATATGAGCAGTTCTTC. The chain couples TRBV19 to TRBJ2-1; TRBD2 aligns across 14 bases. The CDR3 is made up of 17 amino acids. V dropped 0 bases and J dropped 8; count of bases not matched to a gene: 6. Germline values: CDR1 LNHDA, CDR2 SQIVND (reference sequence).

The chain joins TRBV19 to TRBJ2-7; perhaps TRBD2 as D (5 bases). The ends were cut back, 1 base at V and 3 bases at J, with 16 bases in the middle. CDR3 length equals 16 residues. Germline loops: CDR1 LNHDA, CDR2 SQIVND (reference sequence). CDR3 nucleotide sequence: TGTGCCAGTAGTATAGGTAGCGCGGTATCGATCTACGAGCAGTACTTC. Residues: CASSIGSAVSIYEQYF.

The chain has TRBV7-2 and TRBJ2-7; D possibly corresponds to TRBD2 (6 bases). The CDR3 spans 14 residues. Germline V gene sequence: CDR1 SGHTA, CDR2 FQGNSA. V lost 5 bases to trimming and J lost 1 base, with 12 bases between them. This CDR3 reads CASSHGGVSYEQYF. CDR3 DNA: TGTGCCAGCAGCCACGGAGGGGTTTCCTACGAGCAGTACTTC.

The CDR3 DNA is TGTGCCAGCAGCCGTGACAGGGGCTCCAACTATGGCTACACCTTC. Residues: CASSRDRGSNYGYTF. The chain couples TRBV14 to TRBJ1-2, with 8 positions matching TRBD1. Per the germline V gene, CDR1 is SGHDN and CDR2 is FVKESK. Trimming removed 4 bases from V and 2 bases from J; junction bases left unmatched: 6. The CDR3 runs to 15 residues.

V is TRBV7-9 and J is TRBJ1-4; 7 bases line up with TRBD1. Germline V gene data show CDR1 as SEHNR and CDR2 as FQNEAQ (reference sequence). With V trimmed by 2 bases and J by 3 bases, 3 bases remained unmatched. The length of the CDR3 is 15 residues. The CDR3 protein is CASSLLGTANEKLFF. The DNA of the CDR3 is TGTGCCAGCAGCTTATTGGGGACAGCTAATGAAAAACTGTTTTTT.

A single count supports this clone. The V gene is TRBV14, the J gene TRBJ2-5, with TRBD1 matching over 9 bases. Germline-derived CDR1 and CDR2 are SGHDN and FVKESK. The length of the CDR3 is 15 residues. With 4 bases clipped from V and 3 bases from J, the junction kept 6 bases outside the gene matches. The CDR3 bases are TGTGCCAGCAGCCGCCGGGACAGGGTAAAAGAGACCCAGTACTTC. This gives the protein CASSRRDRVKETQYF.

The rearrangement joins TRBV12-3 or TRBV12-4 to TRBJ2-3; the D gene is possibly TRBD1 (5 bases). This CDR3 region has 11 residues. With 7 bases removed from V and 4 bases from J, the gap between germline ends came to 6 bases. CDR3 nucleotides: TGTGCCAGCACCAGGGCAGATACGCAGTATTTT. Translated, it gives CASTRADTQYF.

V gene TRBV11-2 combines with J gene TRBJ2-2; a weak D match, TRBD2 (5 bases). Germline V gene lookup returns CDR1 SGHAT and CDR2 FQNNGV. This CDR3 is 15 amino acids long. Deletions cut 5 bases from V and 8 bases from J, with 18 bases between. The CDR3 protein is CASSEGTTGSGELFF. The CDR3 coding sequence is TGTGCCAGCAGCGAGGGAACTACGGGTTCAGGGGAGCTGTTTTTT.

The J gene is TRBJ2-2, the V gene TRBV30; TRBD1 agrees at 9 bases. CDR1 is GTSNPN, CDR2 SVGIG, per germline (reference sequence). This CDR3 is 16 amino acids long. Trimming took 5 bases from V and 6 from J; bases not matched to a gene: 13. The CDR3 spells CAWGLSDRGGSGELFF. CDR3 sequence (DNA): TGTGCCTGGGGTCTTTCGGACAGGGGTGGATCCGGGGAGCTGTTTTTT.

There are a few counts of this clone. The gene calls are TRBV15 and TRBJ1-2; 9 bases are a match to TRBD1. The V gene's germline CDR1 is LNHNV and CDR2 YYDKDF (reference sequence). Trimming cost V 0 bases and J 7 bases; bases outside gene matches: 9. This CDR3 region has 16 residues. The CDR3, as DNA: TGTGCCACCAGCAGAGATCATAGGGGGACAGGGAGTGGCTACACCTTC. This encodes CATSRDHRGTGSGYTF.

The chain combines TRBV4-2 with TRBJ2-7, with TRBD2 matching over 11 bases. Per germline, CDR1 LGHNA and CDR2 YNFKEQ. The CDR3 runs to 17 residues. V was clipped by 0 bases and J by 9 bases; unmatched bases: 13. The CDR3 coding sequence is TGTGCCAGCAGCCAAGATCGGGGGACTAGCGGTTTGCTCGGGCAGTACTTC. Protein sequence: CASSQDRGTSGLLGQYF.

V usage is TRBV28 and J usage is TRBJ1-1; no definite D call. CDR1 MDHEN and CDR2 SYDVKM come from the germline V gene. The CDR3 runs to 16 residues. Trimming left V 6 bases short and J 2 bases short, with 19 bases between. DNA for the CDR3: TGTGCCAGCAGACCAATCACCTCTATTCCTAACACTGAAGCTTTCTTT. Its translation is CASRPITSIPNTEAFF. Variable domain in full (rest from reference TRBV28 and TRBJ1-1): DVKVTQSSRYLVKRTGEKVFLECVQDMDHENMFWYRQDPGLGLRLIYFSYDVKMKEKGDIPEGYSVSREKKERFSLILESASTNQTSMYLCASRPITSIPNTEAFFGQGTRLTVV.

There are a few counts of this clone. The V call is TRBV21-1, the J call TRBJ1-3; the table assigns TRBD1, which was not confirmed against the DNA. TRBV21-1 is noted as a pseudogene. CDR3 length equals 16 residues. Written as DNA, the CDR3 is TGTGCCAGCAGCAAAGAAGGACAGGGAGCAGGAAACACCATATATTTT. Translated, it gives CASSKEGQGAGNTIYF.

This clone has just one count. V and J are TRBV28 and TRBJ2-6, with no clear D. Germline CDR1 reads MDHEN; CDR2 reads SYDVKM. This CDR3 region has 10 residues. V dropped 8 bases and J dropped 9 bases, with 5 bases sitting between them. CDR3 loop: CASAGNVLTF. The CDR3 bases are TGTGCCAGCGCAGGCAACGTCCTGACTTTC.

Written as DNA, the CDR3 is TGTGCCAGCAGTTCCGCGGGACAGAACTATGGCTACACCTTC. Translated, it gives CASSSAGQNYGYTF. J is TRBJ1-2 and V is TRBV28, with TRBD1 matching 7 bases. V trimming: 4 bases; J trimming: 2 bases; junction bases outside the gene matches: 4. The CDR3 extends over 14 amino acids. The germline gives CDR1 MDHEN, CDR2 SYDVKM.

J is TRBJ2-2 and V is TRBV4-2; perhaps TRBD2 as D (5 bases). Germline V gene sequence: CDR1 LGHNA, CDR2 YNFKEQ. The V end was cut by 0 bases, the J end by 7 bases, with 18 bases between. The CDR3 spans 17 residues. CDR3 in DNA: TGTGCCAGCAGCCAAGATCGGGGTAGCCTCCCCAGCGGGGAGCTGTTTTTT. It encodes CASSQDRGSLPSGELFF.

The rearrangement links TRBV19 to TRBJ1-1; D is ambiguous. CDR1 is LNHDA, CDR2 SQIVND, per germline (reference sequence). The CDR3 sequence is 14 residues long. V shed 4 bases and J shed 0 bases, with 9 bases lying between them. Here the CDR3 DNA reads TGTGCCAGTAGTAGCGCAGCGGTGAACACTGAAGCTTTCTTT. It translates to CASSSAAVNTEAFF.

V is TRBV7-2 and J is TRBJ2-7; 13 bases match TRBD2. CDR1 is SGHTA, CDR2 FQGNSA, per germline. The CDR3 is 15 residues long. V lost 4 bases and J lost 7; bases outside the gene matches: 7. CDR3 protein: CASSSWTSGSKEQYF. CDR3 DNA: TGTGCCAGCAGCTCGTGGACTAGCGGGAGCAAAGAGCAGTACTTC.